The 23 T cell receptor beta chains below come from one sample, sequenced in a study of blood T cell repertoires in COVID-19. Profiled with immunoSEQ multiplex PCR; TCRdb holds only in-frame clones, not every one. The sample includes some 150,000 clones, roughly 84% of them seen just once. The sample was peripheral blood. Every receptor here comes from a human donor in a cohort sampled during active COVID-19.

The V call is TRBV3-1 (or the pseudogene TRBV3-2), the J call TRBJ1-2; D is undetermined. Per germline, CDR1 LGHDT and CDR2 YNNKEL (reference sequence). V dropped 2 bases and J dropped 10 bases, with 11 bases sitting between them. This CDR3 is built from 12 residues. CDR3 nucleotides: TGTGCCAGCAGCCAAAACGGGAGGAACTACACCTTC. This translates into CASSQNGRNYTF.

The chain links TRBV6-1 to TRBJ1-1; D may be TRBD1 (5 bases). This CDR3 spans 16 amino acids. Trimming took 3 bases from V and 1 from J, leaving 15 bases between them. Germline CDR1 and CDR2: MNHNS and SASEGT. In nucleotides, the CDR3 is TGTGCCAGCAGTGATGCGGCGGCAGGGCGGAACACTGAAGCTTTCTTT. It translates to CASSDAAAGRNTEAFF.

In DNA form, the CDR3 reads TGTGCCAGCAGGGGGCCCGTTTCTAACACCGGGGAGCTGTTTTTT. This gives the protein CASRGPVSNTGELFF. The chain combines TRBV2 with TRBJ2-2; weak D call: TRBD1 (5 bases). The length of the CDR3 is 15 residues. Germline CDR1 is SNHLY and CDR2 is FYNNEI. The germline V and J ends were trimmed by 6 bases and 2 bases, with 13 bases remaining between them.

In its sample, this clone was seen a few times. The rearrangement joins TRBV3-1 (or the pseudogene TRBV3-2) to TRBJ1-6, with D unclear. The germline gives CDR1 LGHDT, CDR2 YNNKEL (reference sequence). Trimming took 1 base from V and 6 from J, leaving 4 bases between them. This CDR3 spans 13 amino acids. Here the CDR3 reads CASSQGSNSPLHF. DNA for the CDR3: TGTGCCAGCAGCCAAGGGAGTAATTCACCCCTCCACTTT.

DNA for the CDR3: TGCAGCGTTGAATCGGCGGATTCCGACACTGAAGCTTTCTTT. Protein: CSVESADSDTEAFF. J is TRBJ1-1 and V is TRBV29-1; no clear D gene. Germline V lookup: CDR1 SQVTM, CDR2 ANQGSEA. The V gene lost 2 bases and the J gene lost 3 bases, with 13 bases spanning the gap. This CDR3 has 14 amino acids.

This clone has just a few counts. The chain carries TRBV7-3 and TRBJ2-5; D is undetermined. The CDR3 extends over 14 amino acids. Trimming took off 2 bases at V and 0 bases at J, with 7 bases between the two ends. Germline V gene sequence: CDR1 SGHTA, CDR2 FQGTGA. Here the CDR3 reads CASSLGPYQETQYF. In DNA form, the CDR3 reads TGTGCCAGCAGCTTAGGGCCGTACCAAGAGACCCAGTACTTC.

The chain links TRBV19 to TRBJ1-1; possibly TRBD1 for D (5 bases). The germline V gene has CDR1 LNHDA and CDR2 SQIVND (reference sequence). Trimming shortened V by 7 bases and J by 7 bases, and 22 bases separated the two germline ends. The CDR3 is 15 residues long. Here the CDR3 DNA reads TGTGCCAGTAAAGGGGCAGCCCAAAGAGTTGGTGAAGCTTTCTTT. It specifies CASKGAAQRVGEAFF.

This rearrangement joins TRBV5-8 to TRBJ2-3; D unresolved. This CDR3 has 15 amino acids. CDR1 and CDR2 from the germline V gene are SGHTS and YDEGEE. Between the trimmed V and J ends, which lost 4 bases and 2 bases, there was a span of 14 bases. The CDR3 protein is CASSLGYSTTDTQYF. CDR3 nucleotide sequence: TGTGCCAGCAGCCTGGGCTATAGCACCACAGATACGCAGTATTTT.

This chain links TRBV2 with TRBJ2-3; D remains ambiguous. Germline lookup yields CDR1 SNHLY and CDR2 FYNNEI. Trimming pared 6 bases from V and 2 bases from J, leaving 15 bases between. The CDR3 totals 15 residues. CDR3 region: CASRMLDVDTDTQYF. The CDR3 DNA sequence: TGTGCCAGCAGGATGCTAGATGTGGACACAGATACGCAGTATTTT.

The rearrangement uses TRBV4-1 and TRBJ2-6; D ambiguous. There are 15 residues in the CDR3. The ends were cut back, 4 bases at V and 0 bases at J, with 7 bases in the middle. Per germline, CDR1 MGHRA and CDR2 YSYEKL. The DNA for the CDR3 is TGCGCCAGCAGCCCCCTCCTCTCTGGGGCCAACGTCCTGACTTTC. The encoded protein is CASSPLLSGANVLTF.

The chain couples TRBV2 to TRBJ1-5, with a tentative D call TRBD1 (5 bases). V lost 5 bases and J 1 base, leaving 9 bases between the germline ends. Germline-derived CDR1 and CDR2 are SNHLY and FYNNEI. The CDR3 is 14 amino acids. Written as DNA, the CDR3 is TGTGCCAGCAGTAAGGGGTTCAGCAATCAGCCCCAGCATTTT. This translates into CASSKGFSNQPQHF.

V is TRBV6-1 and J is TRBJ2-1, with 9 bases fitting TRBD2. Trimming took 1 base from V and 6 from J; bases not matched to a gene: 10. The CDR3 runs 17 residues. CDR1 and CDR2 from the germline V gene are MNHNS and SASEGT. The CDR3 loop is CASSEGAGLAHANEQFF. The CDR3 DNA reads as TGTGCCAGCAGTGAAGGGGCGGGACTAGCCCACGCCAATGAGCAGTTCTTC.

This clone was observed a few times. The rearrangement uses TRBV7-6 and TRBJ1-3; D perhaps matches TRBD1 (5 bases). CDR1 is SGHVS, CDR2 FNYEAQ, per germline. The CDR3 extends over 17 amino acids. V was shortened by 3 bases and J by 6 bases, with 21 bases between the two germline ends. CDR3 coding DNA: TGTGCCAGCAGCTTGCAGCGGGGGTCTAGACGCGAAAACACCATATATTTT. Its translation: CASSLQRGSRRENTIYF.

The chain is built from TRBV2 and TRBJ2-2; a weak D match, TRBD2 (5 bases). V was pared by 5 bases and J by 5 bases, with 9 bases between. This CDR3 region has 13 residues. Germline V gene sequence: CDR1 SNHLY, CDR2 FYNNEI. CDR3 nucleotide sequence: TGTGCCAGCAGTCTAGGACTGACCGGGGAGCTGTTTTTT. Its protein product is CASSLGLTGELFF.

The J gene is TRBJ2-1, the V gene TRBV25-1; 9 nucleotides agree with TRBD2. The germline gives CDR1 MGHDK, CDR2 SYGVNS. The CDR3 loop spans 17 amino acids. Trimming at V came to 4 bases and at J to 0 bases, leaving 7 bases not matched to a gene. This CDR3 is CASSGRGGASSYNEQFF. CDR3 coding DNA: TGTGCCAGCAGTGGGCGGGGGGGGGCGAGCTCCTACAATGAGCAGTTCTTC.

V gene TRBV12-3 or TRBV12-4 combines with J gene TRBJ2-7, with 11 bases lining up with TRBD1. Losses at the gene ends were 3 bases for V and 6 bases for J; bases not matched to a gene: 1. This CDR3 comprises 13 residues. CDR3: CASSLGQGVEQYF. DNA for the CDR3: TGTGCCAGCAGTTTGGGACAGGGGGTCGAGCAGTACTTC.

This chain uses TRBV7-2 with TRBJ2-2; the match to TRBD2 covers 12 bases. This CDR3 spans 19 amino acids. Unmatched junction bases numbered 11, after V lost 4 bases and J lost 2 bases. Germline CDR1 reads SGHTA; CDR2 reads FQGNSA. The CDR3 sequence: CASSSGGASGRGNTGELFF. CDR3 bases: TGTGCCAGCAGCTCCGGGGGGGCTAGCGGGAGGGGAAACACCGGGGAGCTGTTTTTT.

This chain connects TRBV28 to TRBJ1-4; a possible D gene is TRBD1 (5 bases). Trimming shortened V by 11 bases and J by 4 bases, and 14 bases separated the two germline ends. There are 13 residues in the CDR3. CDR1 and CDR2 (germline): MDHEN, SYDVKM. The CDR3 bases are TGTGCCGGGAGGTCGCAGGGTAATGAAAAACTGTTTTTT. Amino acid sequence: CAGRSQGNEKLFF.

The V call is TRBV28, the J call TRBJ1-3; weak D call: TRBD1 (5 bases). The CDR3 sequence is 19 residues long. V lost 4 bases to trimming and J lost 2 bases, with 24 bases between them. The germline V gene encodes CDR1 MDHEN and CDR2 SYDVKM. The CDR3 DNA reads as TGTGCCAGCAGTTCGGCTTTCGCAAACAGGAAGGTGGCTGGAAACACCATATATTTT. Translation: CASSSAFANRKVAGNTIYF.

This sequence joins TRBV5-1 and TRBJ2-1; 12 bases fit TRBD1. This CDR3 contains 20 residues. V gave up 4 bases and J gave up 3 bases; unmatched junction bases: 17. Germline V gene lookup returns CDR1 SGHRS and CDR2 YFSETQ. The CDR3 reads CASSRRDRGQDDPNYNEQFF. In nucleotides, the CDR3 is TGCGCCAGCAGCCGAAGGGACAGGGGGCAGGACGACCCTAACTACAATGAGCAGTTCTTC. The full variable domain, rest sourced from reference TRBV5-1 and TRBJ2-1, is KAGVTQTPRYLIKTRGQQVTLSCSPISGHRSVSWYQQTPGQGLQFLFEYFSETQRNKGNFPGRFSGRQFSNSRSEMNVSTLELGDSALYLCASSRRDRGQDDPNYNEQFFGPGTRLTVL.

The chain has TRBV13 and TRBJ1-1; D not certain. V gave up 1 base and J gave up 1 base, with 4 bases separating them. Germline assignment: CDR1 PRHDT and CDR2 FYEKMQ (reference sequence). This CDR3 is 13 amino acids long. CDR3 protein: CASSLVRNTEAFF. The CDR3 DNA reads as TGTGCCAGCAGCTTAGTCAGGAACACTGAAGCTTTCTTT.

V is TRBV2 and J is TRBJ1-2, with unresolved D. Trimming pared 10 bases from V and 5 bases from J, leaving 14 bases between. CDR1 is SNHLY and CDR2 is FYNNEI in the germline V gene. This CDR3 spans 12 amino acids. The CDR3: CATPGEAYGYTF. CDR3 in DNA: TGTGCCACTCCCGGAGAAGCGTATGGCTACACCTTC.

The V gene is TRBV4-2, the J gene TRBJ2-2; TRBD2 aligns across 7 bases. V shed 0 bases and J 6 bases; nucleotides not matched to a gene: 10. The V gene's germline CDR1 is LGHNA and CDR2 YNFKEQ. CDR3 size: 17 residues. The CDR3 loop reads CASSQDPGLLEAGELFF. The CDR3 DNA is TGTGCCAGCAGCCAAGACCCGGGACTATTGGAGGCCGGGGAGCTGTTTTTT.